This T cell receptor beta chain was recorded in a study of technical replicates of blood from a handful of donors. The CDR3 contains 12 residues. Trimming took off 10 bases at V and 4 bases at J, with 13 bases between the two ends. Looked up from germline, CDR1 is MDHEN and CDR2 is SYDVKM. Repertoires were generated with immunoSEQ multiplex PCR, while TCRdb's copy carries only in-frame clones and drops some. The data show about 81,000 clones, roughly 96% seen once. This clone was seen once. This receptor was identified in a human donor in good health. The sequenced sample was T cells isolated from PBMCs. The V and J genes are TRBV28 and TRBJ2-5; the D is unclear. CDR3 protein: CATRSSVETQYF. The CDR3, as DNA: TGTGCCACCAGGAGTTCGGTAGAGACCCAGTACTTC.